Only a few counts were recorded for the clone carrying this T cell receptor (beta chain). Per germline, CDR1 MGHRA and CDR2 YSYEKL. The V gene lost 1 base and the J gene lost 3 bases, with 7 bases spanning the gap. The CDR3 consists of 13 residues. This sample was taken from a study of T-cell memory formation after mild COVID-19. A single record per CDR3 protein comes from TCRdb applying MiXCR to the 5' RACE reads. The repertoire holds 85,000 to 120,000 distinct CDR3 sequences, with over 10% as singletons. The source is an adult woman who had mild COVID-19 (a few samples of this study predate the infection). Cell type and time point are not known. V gene TRBV4-1 combines with J gene TRBJ2-7; D is uncertain. Source material: PBMCs or a T cell subset sorted from them (not recorded which). The CDR3: CASSQGLYYEQYF. In DNA, the CDR3 is TGCGCCAGCAGCCAAGGTCTCTACTACGAGCAGTACTTC.